Below, 25 T cell receptor beta chains from the same sample are listed, as sequenced in a study of vaccination and CD4 T cells after COVID-19. Antigens of these TCRs are unknown. CD4+ T cells that had been cultured provided DNA sequenced with the Oncomine TCR Beta short-read assay. TCRdb re-called the PCR reads through MiXCR, storing one row per CDR3 protein. The data contain approximately 15,000 distinct CDR3 sequences, roughly 52% of them seen just once; the ten biggest clones take up 15% to 20%. Treatment here: roughly 10-day PBMC culture with coronavirus spike peptide pools or control peptides (ViraFEST assay). Material for sequencing was CD4+ T cells from blood, cultured in vitro. These receptors were obtained from a human donor who had recovered from COVID-19.

The chain recombines TRBV4-2 with TRBJ2-2; 7 positions match TRBD2. J was trimmed by 1 base and V by 5 bases; bases with no gene match: 4. The CDR3 covers 15 residues. The V gene's germline CDR1 is LGHNA and CDR2 YNFKEQ. The CDR3 loop is CASSFGLENTGELFF. The CDR3 coding sequence is TGTGCCAGCAGCTTTGGACTAGAGAACACCGGGGAGCTGTTTTTT.

This chain uses TRBV27 with TRBJ2-7, with 8 bases identical to TRBD1. The ends lost 6 bases at V and 5 bases at J; junction bases unmatched: 3. CDR3 length: 12 amino acids. Germline loops: CDR1 MNHEY, CDR2 SMNVEV (reference sequence). The CDR3 sequence: CASSPDRDEQYF. For the CDR3, the DNA is TGTGCCAGCAGCCCGGACAGGGACGAGCAGTACTTC.

This clonotype showed up just a few times. As DNA, the CDR3 is TGCAGTGCTCAACAAGAGACCCAGTACTTC. Protein sequence: CSAQQETQYF. The rearrangement joins TRBV20-1 to TRBJ2-5, with D hard to call. Germline lookup yields CDR1 DFQATT and CDR2 SNEGSKA (reference sequence). The CDR3 length is 10 residues. The V gene lost 5 bases and the J gene lost 2 bases, with 3 bases spanning the gap.

This clonotype was observed a handful of times. The chain employs TRBV20-1 and TRBJ1-5; TRBD1 matches at 7 bases. The germline gives CDR1 DFQATT, CDR2 SNEGSKA (reference sequence). The CDR3 runs to 16 residues. V was pared by 3 bases and J by 4 bases, with 12 bases of the junction left unmatched. The CDR3 sequence: CSARKNGGTANQPQHF. DNA for the CDR3: TGCAGTGCTAGGAAAAATGGAGGGACAGCGAATCAGCCCCAGCATTTT.

In its sample, this clonotype was seen a few times. This chain connects TRBV27 to TRBJ1-1; 10 nucleotides agree with TRBD1. The CDR3 has 16 amino acids. V lost 3 bases and J lost 3; bases outside the gene matches: 7. The germline gives CDR1 MNHEY, CDR2 SMNVEV (reference sequence). This CDR3 is CASSFGTGTGDTEAFF. CDR3 nucleotides: TGTGCCAGCAGTTTTGGGACAGGGACAGGGGACACTGAAGCTTTCTTT.

The rearrangement uses TRBV6-2 or TRBV6-3 and TRBJ2-7; 7 bases line up with TRBD2. Looked up from germline, CDR1 is MNHEY and CDR2 is SVGEGT. The CDR3 spans 14 residues. Losses at the gene ends were 6 bases for V and 2 bases for J; bases not matched to a gene: 7. The CDR3 spells CASRTGGPTYEQYF. Here the CDR3 DNA reads TGTGCCAGCAGGACGGGAGGACCGACCTACGAGCAGTACTTC.

The chain employs TRBV20-1 and TRBJ2-3; 7 bases fit TRBD2. With 2 bases clipped from V and 2 bases from J, the junction kept 7 bases outside the gene matches. CDR3 length equals 15 residues. Germline assignment: CDR1 DFQATT and CDR2 SNEGSKA (reference sequence). DNA of the CDR3: TGCAGTGCTAGAACGATCCGGGAGGTCACAGATACGCAGTATTTT. This encodes CSARTIREVTDTQYF.

This clonotype is labeled as medium-sized (0.01 to 0.1%). V gene TRBV4-1 combines with J gene TRBJ1-1; D remains ambiguous. Germline loops: CDR1 MGHRA, CDR2 YSYEKL. The V gene lost 0 bases and the J gene lost 1 base, with 6 bases spanning the gap. The CDR3 spans 14 residues. The CDR3 DNA sequence: TGCGCCAGCAGCCAAGATGCAGGGAACACTGAAGCTTTCTTT. Protein product: CASSQDAGNTEAFF.

The chain recombines TRBV20-1 with TRBJ2-1; D uncertain. With 8 bases removed from V and 10 bases from J, the gap between germline ends came to 27 bases. This CDR3 has 15 amino acids. Germline V gene lookup returns CDR1 DFQATT and CDR2 SNEGSKA (reference sequence). CDR3: CSPDLPQAPAREQFF. The DNA for the CDR3 is TGCAGTCCAGATCTCCCACAAGCGCCGGCAAGGGAGCAGTTCTTC.

V and J are TRBV6-1 and TRBJ2-4; the match to TRBD1 covers 10 bases. This CDR3 has 15 amino acids. Germline loops: CDR1 MNHNS, CDR2 SASEGT. J gave up 8 bases and V 6 bases, and 10 bases lay outside the gene matches. CDR3 sequence (DNA): TGTGCCAGCAGCGAGAGGACAGGGGGATTCTACATTCAGTACTTC. This sequence encodes CASSERTGGFYIQYF.

The rearrangement joins TRBV20-1 to TRBJ1-6, with D perhaps matching TRBD1 (6 bases). V was trimmed by 5 bases and J by 0 bases, leaving 14 bases between them. The CDR3 has 16 residues. Germline CDR1 and CDR2: DFQATT and SNEGSKA (reference sequence). The CDR3 DNA reads TGCAGTGCTTCGAGACAGGCCGCCTCCTATAATTCACCCCTCCACTTT. Protein sequence: CSASRQAASYNSPLHF.

The rearrangement links TRBV6-1 to TRBJ1-5; D not certain. Between the trimmed V and J ends, which lost 6 bases and 5 bases, there was a span of 20 bases. This CDR3 spans 16 amino acids. Germline CDR1 and CDR2: MNHNS and SASEGT. The CDR3 protein is CASRGYGVNEDQPQHF. The CDR3 region has the DNA TGTGCCAGCAGGGGGTATGGGGTCAACGAGGATCAGCCCCAGCATTTT.

This clonotype has only a few counts. The chain links TRBV4-1 to TRBJ1-1, with a tentative D call TRBD1 (6 bases). CDR3 size: 15 residues. V was shortened by 2 bases and J by 5 bases, with 15 bases between the two germline ends. Per the germline V gene, CDR1 is MGHRA and CDR2 is YSYEKL. The CDR3 reads CASSQQHRAETEAFF. CDR3 coding DNA: TGCGCCAGCAGCCAACAGCACAGGGCGGAGACTGAAGCTTTCTTT.

The chain recombines TRBV5-1 with TRBJ2-7; unclear D gene. Trimming removed 3 bases at V and 5 bases at J, with 24 bases between. Germline V gene data show CDR1 as SGHRS and CDR2 as YFSETQ. The CDR3 length is 17 residues. CDR3 coding DNA: TGCGCCAGCAGCTCCCGATCTTATGGGCGGTGGGTGGACGAGCAGTACTTC. Translated, it gives CASSSRSYGRWVDEQYF.

The chain uses TRBV27 and TRBJ2-1; 8 positions match TRBD1. This CDR3 has 15 residues. The germline gives CDR1 MNHEY, CDR2 SMNVEV (reference sequence). The CDR3 DNA reads as TGTCCTGGCCCCGCGGGACAGGATTCATACAATGAGCAGTTCTTC. Its protein product is CPGPAGQDSYNEQFF.

The J gene is TRBJ2-7, the V gene TRBV7-9; D remains ambiguous. Trimming took 2 bases from V and 3 from J, leaving 14 bases between them. Looked up from germline, CDR1 is SEHNR and CDR2 is FQNEAQ (reference sequence). CDR3 length: 15 amino acids. The CDR3: CASSLRDGPLYEQYF. The CDR3 DNA is TGTGCCAGCAGCTTACGAGACGGTCCCCTCTACGAGCAGTACTTC.

The chain joins TRBV11-2 to TRBJ2-5; the D is unclear. Germline V gene lookup returns CDR1 SGHAT and CDR2 FQNNGV. V lost 5 bases and J 1 base, leaving 11 bases between the germline ends. This CDR3 region has 14 residues. Here the CDR3 DNA reads TGTGCCAGCAGCCCTCAACAAGCCCAAGAGACCCAGTACTTC. It yields the protein CASSPQQAQETQYF.

This clonotype was seen more than once but under ten times. The V gene is TRBV5-1, the J gene TRBJ1-5; D is undetermined. The CDR3 spans 15 residues. Germline loops: CDR1 SGHRS, CDR2 YFSETQ. V lost 2 bases to trimming and J lost 4 bases, with 13 bases between them. CDR3 nucleotide sequence: TGCGCCAGCAGCTTCGGGTCGGGTCGGAATCAGCCCCAGCATTTT. This encodes CASSFGSGRNQPQHF.

The J gene is TRBJ2-1, the V gene TRBV6-4, with D possibly TRBD2 on 6 matching bases. Trimming cost V 0 bases and J 2 bases, with 20 bases left between them. From germline, CDR1 is MRHNA and CDR2 SNTAGT. CDR3 length: 19 residues. The CDR3 DNA reads TGTGCCAGCAGTGACTCGCGGCGACTTCGGGAGAGGACCTACAATGAGCAGTTCTTC. It encodes CASSDSRRLRERTYNEQFF.

The CDR3 nucleotides are TGTGCCAGCAGCCCCGGGCTGCCGGTTAATTCACCCCTCCACTTT. As protein: CASSPGLPVNSPLHF. The chain uses TRBV7-9 and TRBJ1-6; D unresolved. The CDR3 has 15 residues. V dropped 5 bases and J dropped 6 bases, with 14 bases sitting between them. From germline, CDR1 is SEHNR and CDR2 FQNEAQ (reference sequence). Using reference TRBV7-9 and TRBJ1-6 for the parts outside the CDR3, the full variable domain is DTGVSQNPRHKITKRGQNVTFRCDPISEHNRLYWYRQTLGQGPEFLTYFQNEAQLEKSRLLSDRFSAERPKGSFSTLEIQRTEQGDSAMYLCASSPGLPVNSPLHFGNGTRLTVT.

The chain couples TRBV5-1 to TRBJ2-7; tentatively, D is TRBD1 (6 bases). With 1 base removed from V and 0 bases from J, the gap between germline ends came to 8 bases. This CDR3 is built from 14 residues. The germline CDR1 and CDR2 sequences are SGHRS and YFSETQ. CDR3 in amino acids: CASSLRTASYEQYF. CDR3 sequence (DNA): TGCGCCAGCAGCTTGAGGACAGCCTCCTACGAGCAGTACTTC. Full variable domain (remainder filled in from reference TRBV5-1 and TRBJ2-7): KAGVTQTPRYLIKTRGQQVTLSCSPISGHRSVSWYQQTPGQGLQFLFEYFSETQRNKGNFPGRFSGRQFSNSRSEMNVSTLELGDSALYLCASSLRTASYEQYFGPGTRLTVT.

To note about this clonotype: One junction end does not reproduce the germline sequence, and a read error may be involved. The chain links TRBV5-6 to TRBJ1-1; D not resolved. There are 13 residues in the CDR3. Germline CDR1 reads SGHDT; CDR2 reads YYEEEE. CDR3 coding DNA: TGTGCCAGCAGCTTGGGATCACTTTTGGGCGTTGTCTTT. It is translated as CASSLGSLLGVVF. Using reference TRBV5-6 and TRBJ1-1 for the parts outside the CDR3, the full variable domain is DAGVTQSPTHLIKTRGQQVTLRCSPKSGHDTVSWYQQALGQGPQFIFQYYEEEERQRGNFPDRFSGHQFPNYSSELNVNALLLGDSALYLCASSLGSLLGVVFGQGTRLTVV.

This clonotype was seen a few times. The V call is TRBV12-3 or TRBV12-4, the J call TRBJ2-3; 8 positions match TRBD2. This CDR3 comprises 19 residues. Trimming cost V 4 bases and J 0 bases; bases outside gene matches: 15. CDR3 in amino acids: CASSSNTGSSGTSTDTQYF. The CDR3 bases are TGTGCCAGCAGTTCCAATACAGGGAGTAGCGGGACTAGCACAGATACGCAGTATTTT.

This chain links TRBV20-1 with TRBJ1-6; 8 bases fit TRBD1. The CDR3 contains 14 residues. V dropped 5 bases and J dropped 10; count of bases not matched to a gene: 10. Germline V CDR1 and CDR2: DFQATT, SNEGSKA (reference sequence). Here the CDR3 DNA reads TGCAGTGCTCCCGACAGGGGTTCAGAGTCACCCCTCCACTTT. Amino acids: CSAPDRGSESPLHF.

This clonotype is termed medium-sized (0.01 to 0.1%). This chain connects TRBV20-1 to TRBJ2-2; no firm D call. The CDR3 length is 12 residues. Germline V gene lookup returns CDR1 DFQATT and CDR2 SNEGSKA (reference sequence). V lost 5 bases and J lost 0, with 4 bases in between. The CDR3 region has the DNA TGCAGTGCTGCTACGAACACCGGGGAGCTGTTTTTT. Its protein is CSAATNTGELFF.